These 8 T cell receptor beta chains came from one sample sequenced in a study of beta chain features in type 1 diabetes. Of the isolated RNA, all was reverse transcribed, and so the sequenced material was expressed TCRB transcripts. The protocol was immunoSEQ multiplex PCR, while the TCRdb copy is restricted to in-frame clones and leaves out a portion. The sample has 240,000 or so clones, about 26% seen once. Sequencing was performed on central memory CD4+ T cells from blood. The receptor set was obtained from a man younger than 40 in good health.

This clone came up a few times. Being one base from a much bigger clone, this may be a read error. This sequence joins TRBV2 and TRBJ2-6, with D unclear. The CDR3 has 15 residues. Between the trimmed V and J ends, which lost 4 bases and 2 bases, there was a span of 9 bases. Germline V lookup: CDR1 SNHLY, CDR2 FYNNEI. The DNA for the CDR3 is TGTGCCAGCAGTGCTCAGAGCGCTGGGGCCAACGTCCTGACTTTC. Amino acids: CASSAQSAGANVLTF.

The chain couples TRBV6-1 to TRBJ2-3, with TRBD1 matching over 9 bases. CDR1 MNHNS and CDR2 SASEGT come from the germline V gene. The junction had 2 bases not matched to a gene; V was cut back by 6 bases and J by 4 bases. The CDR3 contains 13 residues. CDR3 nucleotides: TGTGCCAGCAGCCACAGGGGGCCAGATACGCAGTATTTT. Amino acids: CASSHRGPDTQYF.

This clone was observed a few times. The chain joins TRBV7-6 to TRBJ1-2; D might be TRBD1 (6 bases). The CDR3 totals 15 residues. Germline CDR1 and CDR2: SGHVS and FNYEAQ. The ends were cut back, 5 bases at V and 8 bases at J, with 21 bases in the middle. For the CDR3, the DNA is TGTGCCAGCAGCGCAGCCAGGGGACGTCAGGGAGGCTACACCTTC. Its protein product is CASSAARGRQGGYTF.

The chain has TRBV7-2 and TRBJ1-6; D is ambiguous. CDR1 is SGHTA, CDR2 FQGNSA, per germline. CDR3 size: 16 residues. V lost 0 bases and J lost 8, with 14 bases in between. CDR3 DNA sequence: TGTGCCAGCAGCTTAGCCCTCCCATTAATGCATTCACCCCTCCACTTT. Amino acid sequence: CASSLALPLMHSPLHF.

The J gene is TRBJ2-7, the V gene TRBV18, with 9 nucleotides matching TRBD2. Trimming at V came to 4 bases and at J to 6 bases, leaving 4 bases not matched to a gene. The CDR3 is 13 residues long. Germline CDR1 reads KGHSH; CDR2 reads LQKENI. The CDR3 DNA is TGTGCCAGCTCACTAGCGGGAGCTGCCGAGCAGTACTTC. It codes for CASSLAGAAEQYF.

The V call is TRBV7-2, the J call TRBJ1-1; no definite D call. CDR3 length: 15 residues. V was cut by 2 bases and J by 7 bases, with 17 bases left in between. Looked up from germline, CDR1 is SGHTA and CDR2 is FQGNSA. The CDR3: CASSLMSGAGNEAFF. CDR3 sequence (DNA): TGTGCCAGCAGCTTAATGTCCGGAGCGGGAAATGAAGCTTTCTTT.

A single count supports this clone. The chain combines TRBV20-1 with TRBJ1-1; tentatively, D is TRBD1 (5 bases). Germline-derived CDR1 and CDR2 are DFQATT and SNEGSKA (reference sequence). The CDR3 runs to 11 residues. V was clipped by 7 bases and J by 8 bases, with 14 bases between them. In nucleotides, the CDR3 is TGCAGTGACCTCAGGGAGAACGAAGCTTTCTTT. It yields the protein CSDLRENEAFF.

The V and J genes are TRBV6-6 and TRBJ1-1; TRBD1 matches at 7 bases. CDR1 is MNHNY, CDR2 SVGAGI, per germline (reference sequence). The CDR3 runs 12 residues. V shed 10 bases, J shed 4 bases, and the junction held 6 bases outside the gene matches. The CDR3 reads CATAGQSTEAFF. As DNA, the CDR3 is TGTGCCACCGCGGGACAGTCCACTGAAGCTTTCTTT.